The present entry profiles one T cell receptor (beta chain) with its context. Its target is not known. This sample is part of a study of T cell repertoires in cytomegalovirus infection. Whole-study context: Used in the study were CMV epitopes, some recently identified and HLA-C-restricted, others well-studied and HLA-B-restricted. Through public TCR beta signatures, both CMV infection and matching HLA type were indicated. General observations from the study: Public TCR beta family frequency separated CMV-and-HLA carriers, including in an independent cohort. HLA-C-restricted TCR beta clonotypes specific for CMV led the ex vivo response.

TCRdb processed the reads anew with MiXCR; each CDR3 protein has one entry. Here the sample spans about 220,000 distinct CDR3 sequences, about 38% being singletons. The junction had 7 bases not matched to a gene; V was cut back by 6 bases and J by 5 bases. The germline gives CDR1 MNHEY, CDR2 SVGEGT. The CDR3 contains 14 residues. This TCR was sampled from a human donor in good health (CMV status not recorded). Some clones in this sample may be carry-over from other donors' samples. The sample was CD8+ T cells from cultured PBMCs, taken from culture after CMV antigen stimulation. This chain uses TRBV6-2 or TRBV6-3 with TRBJ2-7, with TRBD2 matching over 10 bases. In DNA form, the CDR3 reads TGTGCCAGCAGACTTTATAGCGGGAGGAACGAGCAGTACTTC. Protein: CASRLYSGRNEQYF.